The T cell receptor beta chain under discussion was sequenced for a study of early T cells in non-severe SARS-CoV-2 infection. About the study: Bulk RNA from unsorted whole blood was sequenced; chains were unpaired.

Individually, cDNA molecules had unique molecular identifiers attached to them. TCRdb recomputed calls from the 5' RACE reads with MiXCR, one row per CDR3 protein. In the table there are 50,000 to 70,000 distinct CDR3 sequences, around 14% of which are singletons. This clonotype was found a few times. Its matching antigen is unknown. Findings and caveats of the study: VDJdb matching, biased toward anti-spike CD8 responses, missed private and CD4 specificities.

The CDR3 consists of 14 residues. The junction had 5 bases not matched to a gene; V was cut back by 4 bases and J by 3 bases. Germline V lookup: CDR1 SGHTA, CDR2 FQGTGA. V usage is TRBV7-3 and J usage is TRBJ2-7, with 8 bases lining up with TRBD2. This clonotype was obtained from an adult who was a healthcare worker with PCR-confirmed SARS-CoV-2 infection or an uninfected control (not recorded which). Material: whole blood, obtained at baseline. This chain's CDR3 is CASSSSGTSYEQYF. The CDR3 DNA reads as TGTGCCAGCAGCTCATCCGGGACTAGCTACGAGCAGTACTTC.